Sequencing of this T cell receptor beta chain was carried out in a study of T cells in Graves' hyperthyroidism and ophthalmopathy (dated by TCRdb to the late 2010s). About the full investigation: Peripheral blood samples were taken at initial diagnosis, before any treatment was given. An independent validation cohort of 18 to 20 hyperthyroidism patients and more than 15 patients who later progressed to ophthalmopathy tested prospective prediction of ophthalmopathy. In roughly six Graves' hyperthyroidism patients, the study also compared T-cell repertoires from thyroid tissue with T-cell repertoires from blood. A discovery cohort of around 98 patients, about 40 with Graves' ophthalmopathy and more than 55 with stable Graves' hyperthyroidism, was used to find distinguishing TCR V-J signatures. Once sampling was done, hyperthyroidism patients were given methimazole at a starting dose of 30 mg daily, whereas ophthalmopathy patients were given high-dose intravenous methylprednisolone. According to the paper, TCR Vbeta CDR3 sequencing was carried out on about 140 peripheral blood samples, which came from under 50 ophthalmopathy, 70 to 80 hyperthyroidism and roughly 17 progressor patients. The approximately 98 discovery patients were randomly divided into training and test sets at a 7:3 ratio.

A patient counted as having stable Graves' hyperthyroidism if no progression to ophthalmopathy occurred over 18 months of follow-up. Hyperthyroidism patients were newly diagnosed, with disease duration under 2 months, and aged 18 to 65 years. Any patient with an uncontrolled infection, another autoimmune disease, pregnancy or lactation was excluded. Diagnoses were established on the basis of clinical symptoms, serum thyroxine and TRAb, thyroid ultrasound, and orbital computed tomography. Ficoll-Paque density gradient centrifugation was used to isolate PBMCs from 10 ml of fresh peripheral blood. Trizol reagent was used to extract total RNA, and RNA quality was then checked on an Agilent 2100 Bioanalyzer. CDR1 and CDR2 are drawn from the germline V gene: SGDLS, YYNGEE. V was cut back by 5 bases and J by 10 bases, leaving a gap of 12 bases between them. Its CDR3 holds 11 amino acids, cysteine through phenylalanine. Only CDR3 DNA is held: 33 bases, read in frame from base 1.

To note about this clonotype: Its antigen remains unidentified. The input lacks base qualities; no much larger clone sits a single base away.

The TCR beta CDR3 regions were amplified from RNA transcripts. A first-round RT-PCR of the TCR CDR3 used the HTBI primer set with the Qiagen OneStep RT-PCR kit. The libraries were constructed in a second round of multiplex PCR and then size-selected and purified. Libraries were sequenced paired-end with 100 bp reads on an Illumina HiSeq2000. The published analysis was carried out like this. SOAPnuke was used to process the raw data, with reads discarded if the reads contained adapters or uncalled bases, had a mean Phred below 15, or lacked an exact constant-primer or identifier match. High-quality paired reads were merged using COPE v1.2.5, and each unique nucleotide sequence was defined as a clonotype. MiTCR v1.1 was used to align the clonotypes against IMGT TRBV, TRBD and TRBJ reference segments. The analysis was restricted to V-J combinations with a frequency above 0.0001, which together covered approximately 99% of the repertoires. A TCS score was defined as the ratio of F50 (clonal expansion) to E x V (chaos), with BLOSUM62-based TCRdist applied between CDR3 peptides within each V-J. Welch's t-statistics and random forest reduced fewer than 600 V-J features to roughly 13, which were used in a naive Bayes classifier (R e1071). The similarity between thyroid and blood repertoires was quantified using the Morisita-Horn index. TCRdb reprocessing: public reads trimmed at Q25 with fastp, clones called with MiXCR, in-frame beta chains kept. CDR3 protein duplicates are merged, each entry listing the most common genes and DNA. The V and J calls shown here were made by TCRdb, not taken from the authors' results. A total of just under 750,000 distinct CDR3 sequences appear in this sample, around a third of them only once. Clones ranked in the top ten supply more than 25% of the sample.

The research as a whole found: Most expanded thyroid clonotypes (frequency above 0.001) were also detected in blood, a finding suggesting that blood repertoires may reflect thyroid immune responses. A 13 V-J signature model separated ophthalmopathy from stable hyperthyroidism, with about 90% sensitivity and just under 84% specificity in cross-validation and 80%/75% in testing. No statistical method was used to fix the sample size in advance, and group allocation was not hidden from the investigators. In validation, the model predicted progression to ophthalmopathy a median of roughly 6.5 months before onset, with approximately 68% sensitivity and 72.22% specificity.

The clonotype comes from a woman between 35 and 50 years old with Graves' hyperthyroidism. This chain is built from TRBV9 and TRBJ1-1, with the D segment identity uncertain. The specimen sequenced was blood. The nucleotide sequence is TGTGCCAGCAGTCCAGGCTTAGGAGCTTTCTTT. It encodes CASSPGLGAFF.